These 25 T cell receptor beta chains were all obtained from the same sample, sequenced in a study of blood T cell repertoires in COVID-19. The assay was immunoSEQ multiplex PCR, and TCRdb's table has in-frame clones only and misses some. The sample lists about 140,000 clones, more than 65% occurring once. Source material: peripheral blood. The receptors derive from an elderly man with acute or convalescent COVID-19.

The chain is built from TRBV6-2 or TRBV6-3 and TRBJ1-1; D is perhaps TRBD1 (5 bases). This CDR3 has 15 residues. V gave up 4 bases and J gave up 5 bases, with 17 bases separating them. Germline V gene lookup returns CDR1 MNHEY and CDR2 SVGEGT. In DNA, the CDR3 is TGTGCCAGCAGTTCTATGGACTGGGGGGGTACTGAAGCTTTCTTT. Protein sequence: CASSSMDWGGTEAFF.

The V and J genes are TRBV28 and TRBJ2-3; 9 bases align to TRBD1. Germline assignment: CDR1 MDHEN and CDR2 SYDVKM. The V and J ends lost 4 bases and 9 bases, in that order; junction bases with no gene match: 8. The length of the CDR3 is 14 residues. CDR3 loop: CASSWGQGLGTQYF. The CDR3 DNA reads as TGTGCCAGCAGTTGGGGACAGGGTCTCGGCACGCAGTATTTT.

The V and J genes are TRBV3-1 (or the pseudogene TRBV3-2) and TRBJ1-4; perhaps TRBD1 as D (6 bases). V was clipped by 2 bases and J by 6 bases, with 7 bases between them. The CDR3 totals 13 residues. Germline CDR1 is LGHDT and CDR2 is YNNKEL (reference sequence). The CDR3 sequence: CASSQWGHEKLFF. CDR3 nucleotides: TGTGCCAGCAGCCAATGGGGGCATGAAAAACTGTTTTTT.

This CDR3 is CASSVGRGGYGYTF. The DNA for the CDR3 is TGTGCCAGTAGTGTCGGAAGGGGCGGCTATGGCTACACCTTC. J is TRBJ1-2 and V is TRBV19; D is possibly TRBD1 (5 bases). The CDR3 is 14 amino acids. Trimming took off 5 bases at V and 4 bases at J, with 14 bases between the two ends. Germline V lookup: CDR1 LNHDA, CDR2 SQIVND (reference sequence). The complete variable domain, with remaining parts taken from reference TRBV19 and TRBJ1-2, reads DGGITQSPKYLFRKEGQNVTLSCEQNLNHDAMYWYRQDPGQGLRLIYYSQIVNDFQKGDIAEGYSVSREKKESFPLTVTSAQKNPTAFYLCASSVGRGGYGYTFGSGTRLTVV.

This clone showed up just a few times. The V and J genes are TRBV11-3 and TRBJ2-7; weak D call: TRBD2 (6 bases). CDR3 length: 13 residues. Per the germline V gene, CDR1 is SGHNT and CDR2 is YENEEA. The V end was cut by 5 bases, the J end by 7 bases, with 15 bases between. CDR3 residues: CASSALGGEEQYF. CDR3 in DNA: TGTGCCAGCAGCGCCCTGGGGGGAGAGGAGCAGTACTTC.

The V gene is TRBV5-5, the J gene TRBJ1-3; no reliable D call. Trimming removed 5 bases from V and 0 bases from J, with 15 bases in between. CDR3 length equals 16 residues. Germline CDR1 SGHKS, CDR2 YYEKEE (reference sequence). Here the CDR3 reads CASSLDLALSGNTIYF. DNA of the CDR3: TGTGCCAGCAGTCTGGACTTGGCACTCTCTGGAAACACCATATATTTT.

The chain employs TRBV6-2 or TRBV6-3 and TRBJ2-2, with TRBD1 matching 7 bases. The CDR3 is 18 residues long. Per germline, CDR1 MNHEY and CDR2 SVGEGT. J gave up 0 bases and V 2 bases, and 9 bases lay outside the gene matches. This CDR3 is CASSYTPDGTANTGELFF. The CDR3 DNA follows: TGTGCCAGCAGTTACACCCCGGACGGGACAGCGAACACCGGGGAGCTGTTTTTT.

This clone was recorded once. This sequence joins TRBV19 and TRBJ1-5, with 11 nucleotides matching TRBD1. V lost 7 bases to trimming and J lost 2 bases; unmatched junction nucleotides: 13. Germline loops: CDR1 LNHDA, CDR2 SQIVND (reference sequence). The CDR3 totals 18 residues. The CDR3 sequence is CASTPRRDRGNGNQPQHF. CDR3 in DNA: TGTGCCAGTACCCCACGCCGGGACAGGGGGAATGGCAATCAGCCCCAGCATTTT.

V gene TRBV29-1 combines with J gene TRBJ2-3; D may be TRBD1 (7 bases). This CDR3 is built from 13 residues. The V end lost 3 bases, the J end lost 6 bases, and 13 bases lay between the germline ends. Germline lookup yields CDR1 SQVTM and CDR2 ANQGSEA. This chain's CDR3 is CSVEASGGDTQYF. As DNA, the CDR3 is TGCAGCGTTGAGGCGTCAGGGGGGGATACGCAGTATTTT.

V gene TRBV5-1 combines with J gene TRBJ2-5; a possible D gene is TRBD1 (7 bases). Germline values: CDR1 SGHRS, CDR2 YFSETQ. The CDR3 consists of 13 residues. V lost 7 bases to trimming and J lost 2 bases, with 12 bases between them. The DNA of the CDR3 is TGCGCCAGCCGCAGGGGGGATCAAGAGACCCAGTACTTC. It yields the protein CASRRGDQETQYF.

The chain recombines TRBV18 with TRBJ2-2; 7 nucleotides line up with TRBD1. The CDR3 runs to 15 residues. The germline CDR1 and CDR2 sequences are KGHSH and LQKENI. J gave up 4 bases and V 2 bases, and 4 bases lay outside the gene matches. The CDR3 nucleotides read TGTGCCAGCTCACCAAAGGGACAGATCACCGGGGAGCTGTTTTTT. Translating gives CASSPKGQITGELFF.

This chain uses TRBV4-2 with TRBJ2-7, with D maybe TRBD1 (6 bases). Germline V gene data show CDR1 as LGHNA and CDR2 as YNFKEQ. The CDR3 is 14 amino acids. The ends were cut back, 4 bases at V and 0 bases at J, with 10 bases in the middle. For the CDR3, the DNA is TGTGCCAGCAGCCCGACAGGCCGCTCCTACGAGCAGTACTTC. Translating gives CASSPTGRSYEQYF.

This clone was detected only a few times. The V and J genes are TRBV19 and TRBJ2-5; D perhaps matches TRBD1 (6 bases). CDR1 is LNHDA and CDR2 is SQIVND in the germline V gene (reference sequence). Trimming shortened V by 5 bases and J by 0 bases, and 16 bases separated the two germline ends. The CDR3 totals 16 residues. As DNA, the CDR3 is TGTGCCAGTAGTTCCCGGGACATTGGATACCAAGAGACCCAGTACTTC. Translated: CASSSRDIGYQETQYF.

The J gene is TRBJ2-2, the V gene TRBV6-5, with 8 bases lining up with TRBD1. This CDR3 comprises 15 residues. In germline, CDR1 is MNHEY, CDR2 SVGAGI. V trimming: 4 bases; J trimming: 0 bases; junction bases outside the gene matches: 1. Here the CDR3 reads CASSSGQANTGELFF. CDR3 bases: TGTGCCAGCAGTTCGGGACAGGCGAACACCGGGGAGCTGTTTTTT.

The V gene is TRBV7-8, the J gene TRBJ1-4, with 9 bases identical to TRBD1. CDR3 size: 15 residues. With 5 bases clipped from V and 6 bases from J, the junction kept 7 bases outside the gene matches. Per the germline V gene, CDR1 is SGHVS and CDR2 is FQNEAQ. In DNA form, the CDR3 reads TGTGCCAGCAGCCCATGGCGGGACAGGGATGAAAAACTGTTTTTT. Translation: CASSPWRDRDEKLFF.

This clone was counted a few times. CDR3 protein: CASTRFPTDTQYF. CDR3 nucleotides: TGTGCCAGCACCAGGTTCCCCACAGATACGCAGTATTTT. The chain uses TRBV7-2 and TRBJ2-3, with D hard to call. The CDR3 loop spans 13 amino acids. Trimming shortened V by 7 bases and J by 2 bases, and 10 bases separated the two germline ends. The germline gives CDR1 SGHTA, CDR2 FQGNSA.

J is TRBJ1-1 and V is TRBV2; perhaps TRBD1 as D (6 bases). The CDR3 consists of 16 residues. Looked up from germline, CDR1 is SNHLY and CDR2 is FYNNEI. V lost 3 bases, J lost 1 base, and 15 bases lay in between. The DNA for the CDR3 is TGTGCCAGCAGTGACTTTTCGGGGGGGCCGAACACTGAAGCTTTCTTT. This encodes CASSDFSGGPNTEAFF.

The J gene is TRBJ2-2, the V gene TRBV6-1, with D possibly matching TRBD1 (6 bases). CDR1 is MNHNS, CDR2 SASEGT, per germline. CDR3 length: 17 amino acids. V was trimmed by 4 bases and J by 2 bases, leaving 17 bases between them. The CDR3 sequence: CASSAPGQTINTGELFF. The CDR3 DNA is TGTGCCAGCAGTGCACCGGGACAAACGATAAACACCGGGGAGCTGTTTTTT.

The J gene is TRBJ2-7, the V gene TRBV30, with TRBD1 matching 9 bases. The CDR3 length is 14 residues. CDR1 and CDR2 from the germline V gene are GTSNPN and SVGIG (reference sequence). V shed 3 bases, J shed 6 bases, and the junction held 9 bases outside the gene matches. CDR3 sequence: CAWRFRDRAFEQYF. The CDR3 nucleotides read TGTGCCTGGAGGTTTCGGGACAGGGCCTTCGAGCAGTACTTC.

CDR3 coding DNA: TGTGCCAGCAGGTGGACAGGGGGCCGGGGCACTGAAGCTTTCTTT. Translating it yields CASRWTGGRGTEAFF. V is TRBV2 and J is TRBJ1-1, with 11 bases identical to TRBD1. J lost 4 bases, V lost 6 bases, and 7 bases had no gene match. Germline V gene sequence: CDR1 SNHLY, CDR2 FYNNEI. This CDR3 region has 15 residues.

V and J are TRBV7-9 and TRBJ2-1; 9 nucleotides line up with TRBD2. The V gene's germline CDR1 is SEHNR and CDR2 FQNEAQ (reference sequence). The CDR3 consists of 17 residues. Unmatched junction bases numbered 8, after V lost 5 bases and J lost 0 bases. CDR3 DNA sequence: TGTGCCAGCAGCCCTAAACTAGCGGGCGTCTCCTACAATGAGCAGTTCTTC. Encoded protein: CASSPKLAGVSYNEQFF. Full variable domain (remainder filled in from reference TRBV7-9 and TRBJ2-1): DTGVSQNPRHKITKRGQNVTFRCDPISEHNRLYWYRQTLGQGPEFLTYFQNEAQLEKSRLLSDRFSAERPKGSFSTLEIQRTEQGDSAMYLCASSPKLAGVSYNEQFFGPGTRLTVL.

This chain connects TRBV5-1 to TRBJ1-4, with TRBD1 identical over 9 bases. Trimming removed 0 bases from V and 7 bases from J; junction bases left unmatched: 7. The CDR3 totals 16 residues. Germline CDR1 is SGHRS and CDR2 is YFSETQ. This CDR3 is CASSLDGQGSGEKLFF. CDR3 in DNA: TGCGCCAGCAGCTTGGATGGACAGGGGAGTGGTGAAAAACTGTTTTTT.

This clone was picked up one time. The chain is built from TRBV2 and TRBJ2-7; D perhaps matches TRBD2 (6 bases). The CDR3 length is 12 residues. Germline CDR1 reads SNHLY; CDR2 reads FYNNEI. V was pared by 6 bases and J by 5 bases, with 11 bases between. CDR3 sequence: CASSATSNEQYF. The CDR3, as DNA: TGTGCCAGCAGCGCCACTAGCAACGAGCAGTACTTC.

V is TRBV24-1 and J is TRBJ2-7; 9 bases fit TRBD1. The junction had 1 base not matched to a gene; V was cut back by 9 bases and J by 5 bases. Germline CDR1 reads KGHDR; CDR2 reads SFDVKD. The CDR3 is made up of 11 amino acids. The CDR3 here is CATGQGHEQYF. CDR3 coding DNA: TGTGCCACCGGACAGGGGCACGAGCAGTACTTC.

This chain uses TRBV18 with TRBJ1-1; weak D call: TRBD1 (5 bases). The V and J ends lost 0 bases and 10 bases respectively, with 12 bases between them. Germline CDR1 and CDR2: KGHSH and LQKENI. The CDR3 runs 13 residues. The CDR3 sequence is CASSPPAGPRAFF. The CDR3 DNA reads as TGTGCCAGCTCACCACCGGCAGGGCCGCGAGCTTTCTTT.